What follows are 8 T cell receptor beta chains derived from one specimen sequenced in a study of cytomegalovirus exposure and HLA in healthy donors. PCR involved 60 Vbeta and 13 Jbeta primers. Assay: immunoSEQ multiplex PCR; the TCRdb copy retains only in-frame clones and omits some. In the table there are about 160,000 clones, 75% to 80% of which are singletons. The specimen sequenced was PBMCs. These receptors came from a woman between 50 and 59 years old in good health and CMV-seropositive.

The chain is built from TRBV9 and TRBJ2-1, with a tentative D call TRBD2 (7 bases). The germline CDR1 and CDR2 sequences are SGDLS and YYNGEE. V lost 0 bases to trimming and J lost 7 bases, with 14 bases between them. The CDR3 has 15 amino acids. The CDR3 protein is CASSVDGGAGNEQFF. The DNA for the CDR3 is TGTGCCAGCAGCGTAGATGGGGGGGCCGGGAATGAGCAGTTCTTC.

This clone was detected a few times. The chain couples TRBV7-2 to TRBJ1-5; 9 nucleotides agree with TRBD1. Trimming at V came to 9 bases and at J to 5 bases, leaving 5 bases not matched to a gene. The germline V gene encodes CDR1 SGHTA and CDR2 FQGNSA. This CDR3 comprises 13 residues. Here the CDR3 DNA reads TGTGCCAGTTCCGGGACAGGGCATCAGCCCCAGCATTTT. It encodes CASSGTGHQPQHF.

The rearrangement joins TRBV20-1 to TRBJ1-2; D call uncertain. CDR1 is DFQATT, CDR2 SNEGSKA, per germline (reference sequence). Trimming stripped 0 bases from V and 12 bases from J, with 5 bases between. The CDR3 has 9 residues. This CDR3 reads CSARDQDTF. CDR3 sequence (DNA): TGCAGTGCTAGAGATCAGGACACCTTC.

The chain recombines TRBV5-6 with TRBJ2-5; perhaps TRBD1 as D (6 bases). The germline gives CDR1 SGHDT, CDR2 YYEEEE. The CDR3 loop spans 14 amino acids. Between the trimmed V and J ends, which lost 4 bases and 5 bases, there was a span of 15 bases. In DNA form, the CDR3 reads TGTGCCAGCAGCCCCATACAGGGAATGGAGACCCAGTACTTC. Its translation is CASSPIQGMETQYF.

The chain recombines TRBV29-1 with TRBJ1-4; 12 positions agree with TRBD1. Trimming at V came to 6 bases and at J to 7 bases, leaving 12 bases not matched to a gene. The CDR3 covers 16 residues. Germline loops: CDR1 SQVTM, CDR2 ANQGSEA. The CDR3 bases are TGCAGCGTCGCCGGGACAGGGGGCCGGGCCCCTGAAAAACTGTTTTTT. As protein: CSVAGTGGRAPEKLFF.

This clone was counted once. J is TRBJ1-2 and V is TRBV7-6, with 7 positions matching TRBD1. This CDR3 spans 15 amino acids. The V segment lost 5 bases and the J segment 6 bases; nucleotides outside the gene matches: 12. Per germline, CDR1 SGHVS and CDR2 FNYEAQ. The chain's CDR3 is CASSQRQGLGNGYTF. The CDR3 DNA sequence: TGTGCCAGCAGCCAAAGACAGGGATTGGGGAATGGCTACACCTTC.

The V and J genes are TRBV9 and TRBJ2-1; 12 nucleotides line up with TRBD2. Germline CDR1 reads SGDLS; CDR2 reads YYNGEE. The V segment lost 3 bases and the J segment 0 bases; nucleotides outside the gene matches: 7. The CDR3 has 18 residues. The CDR3 loop is CASSETSGGSLSYNEQFF. The CDR3 DNA reads as TGTGCCAGCAGCGAGACTAGCGGGGGCTCCCTCTCCTACAATGAGCAGTTCTTC.

V gene TRBV27 combines with J gene TRBJ1-1; D is possibly TRBD1 (6 bases). The V and J ends lost 3 bases and 10 bases respectively, with 18 bases between them. CDR1 is MNHEY, CDR2 SMNVEV, per germline (reference sequence). The CDR3 sequence is 14 residues long. In DNA, the CDR3 is TGTGCCAGCAGTTTCCGGGGGGGCTTCCGTGGAGCTTTCTTT. It specifies CASSFRGGFRGAFF.